The 30 T cell receptor beta chains below were found in one sample sequenced in a study of neurological immune-mediated disorders. Time point here: longitudinal time-point 1 (baseline). TCRdb redid the calling of the 5' RACE reads with MiXCR, one entry per CDR3 protein. The sample shows over 70,000 distinct CDR3 sequences, 10% of them seen only once. Sample: PBMCs. The source of these receptors is a man aged 25 to 45 in good health.

A note on this clonotype: A read error may be the cause here, since a much bigger clone is one base away. This chain links TRBV7-9 with TRBJ2-5; 7 bases line up with TRBD1. CDR1 and CDR2 from the germline V gene are SEHNR and FQNEAQ (reference sequence). CDR3 size: 15 residues. The CDR3 spells CANSLPGQIQETQYF. DNA for the CDR3: TGTGCCAACAGCCTCCCGGGACAGATACAAGAGACCCAGTACTTC. Full variable domain (outside the CDR3, taken from reference TRBV7-9 and TRBJ2-5): DTGVSQNPRHKITKRGQNVTFRCDPISEHNRLYWYRQTLGQGPEFLTYFQNEAQLEKSRLLSDRFSAERPKGSFSTLEIQRTEQGDSAMYLCANSLPGQIQETQYFGPGTRLLVL.

This rearrangement joins TRBV6-2 or TRBV6-3 to TRBJ1-5, with 8 nucleotides matching TRBD1. CDR1 MNHEY and CDR2 SVGEGT come from the germline V gene. This CDR3 contains 15 residues. Germline trimming cut 5 bases from V and 0 bases from J; bases unmatched to any gene: 3. The CDR3 DNA follows: TGTGCCAGCAGTCGACAGGGGTCTAGCAATCAGCCCCAGCATTTT. Its translation is CASSRQGSSNQPQHF.

In its sample, this clonotype was seen a few times. The chain has TRBV18 and TRBJ1-1; D is possibly TRBD1 (5 bases). This CDR3 contains 13 residues. From germline, CDR1 is KGHSH and CDR2 LQKENI. Trimming took off 7 bases at V and 1 base at J, with 10 bases between the two ends. As DNA, the CDR3 is TGTGCCAGCTGCCTGACAGAGAACACTGAAGCTTTCTTT. It translates to CASCLTENTEAFF.

This clonotype was detected many times. CDR3 DNA: TGTGCCAGCAGCTTAATCGCCGGGACAGGGGGCTCCGCAGATACGCAGTATTTT. Its protein product is CASSLIAGTGGSADTQYF. The chain is built from TRBV7-2 and TRBJ2-3; TRBD1 aligns across 12 bases. The junction had 10 bases not matched to a gene; V was cut back by 2 bases and J by 4 bases. CDR3 length equals 18 residues. CDR1 is SGHTA, CDR2 FQGNSA, per germline.

This clonotype has ten or more counts. The genes are TRBV9 and TRBJ2-1; possibly TRBD1 for D (6 bases). Germline V CDR1 and CDR2: SGDLS, YYNGEE. CDR3 size: 15 residues. Trimming removed 3 bases from V and 8 bases from J, with 18 bases in between. The CDR3 reads CASSADRPGRDEQFF. CDR3 nucleotides: TGTGCCAGCAGCGCCGACAGGCCCGGGCGCGATGAGCAGTTCTTC.

This clonotype was counted only a few times. The chain employs TRBV11-1 and TRBJ2-1; D unresolved. Looked up from germline, CDR1 is SGHAT and CDR2 is FQDESV (reference sequence). This CDR3 has 16 residues. Trimming shortened V by 3 bases and J by 2 bases, and 14 bases separated the two germline ends. The CDR3 DNA reads as TGTGCCAGCAGCTTTCGGAGCGTAAATACCTACAATGAGCAGTTCTTC. Translating it yields CASSFRSVNTYNEQFF.

This clonotype was observed a handful of times. A clone one base away is much larger, so this may be a read error. This rearrangement joins TRBV7-8 to TRBJ2-7; D remains ambiguous. Per germline, CDR1 SGHVS and CDR2 FQNEAQ. Trimming took 1 base from V and 0 from J, leaving 7 bases between them. The CDR3 loop spans 14 amino acids. This CDR3 is CASSLGAVSYEQYF. CDR3 DNA: TGTGCCAGCAGCTTAGGGGCAGTCTCCTACGAGCAGTACTTC.

This clonotype has only a few counts. A much bigger clone sits one base away, suggesting this may be a read error. The rearrangement joins TRBV12-3 or TRBV12-4 to TRBJ1-4; D may be TRBD1 (6 bases). The CDR3 length is 13 residues. V was shortened by 7 bases and J by 5 bases, with 11 bases between the two germline ends. The CDR3 here is CASTGDKNEKLFF. Written as DNA, the CDR3 is TGTGCCAGCACGGGGGACAAAAATGAAAAACTGTTTTTT.

CDR3 nucleotide sequence: TGTGCCACCAGCAGAGGGTCTAGCGGGAGTGTGGATGAGCAGTTCTTC. Its protein is CATSRGSSGSVDEQFF. The chain uses TRBV15 and TRBJ2-1; 10 nucleotides agree with TRBD2. The V gene's germline CDR1 is LNHNV and CDR2 YYDKDF (reference sequence). J gave up 8 bases and V 1 base, and 8 bases lay outside the gene matches. This CDR3 spans 16 amino acids.

This clonotype was found many times. The chain has TRBV6-6 and TRBJ1-5, with 7 nucleotides matching TRBD1. V shed 6 bases, J shed 7 bases, and the junction held 12 bases outside the gene matches. Germline V CDR1 and CDR2: MNHNY, SVGAGI (reference sequence). The CDR3 has 15 residues. The CDR3 bases are TGTGCCAGCAGCCCTGACAGGGCAGCTTACCAGCCCCAGCATTTT. Its translation: CASSPDRAAYQPQHF.

This clonotype was observed many times. The chain joins TRBV9 to TRBJ1-2; D not certain. CDR3 size: 13 residues. The V end was cut by 4 bases, the J end by 4 bases, with 11 bases between. Per germline, CDR1 SGDLS and CDR2 YYNGEE. The chain's CDR3 is CASSLRGGYGYTF. Here the CDR3 DNA reads TGTGCCAGCAGCCTTCGGGGAGGCTATGGCTACACCTTC. Full variable domain (missing parts from reference TRBV9 and TRBJ1-2): DSGVTQTPKHLITATGQRVTLRCSPRSGDLSVYWYQQSLDQGLQFLIQYYNGEERAKGNILERFSAQQFPDLHSELNLSSLELGDSALYFCASSLRGGYGYTFGSGTRLTVV.

This clonotype was observed many times. The chain uses TRBV5-5 and TRBJ2-7; no firm D call. The CDR3 has 14 residues. V lost 2 bases and J lost 3, with 12 bases in between. Looked up from germline, CDR1 is SGHKS and CDR2 is YYEKEE (reference sequence). The CDR3 reads CASSLFQVVYEQYF. Written as DNA, the CDR3 is TGTGCCAGCAGCTTATTCCAGGTTGTCTACGAGCAGTACTTC.

In its sample, this clonotype was seen many times. The chain is built from TRBV5-1 and TRBJ2-1; TRBD2 is a possible D gene (5 bases). In germline, CDR1 is SGHRS, CDR2 YFSETQ. The germline V and J ends were trimmed by 7 bases and 3 bases, with 11 bases remaining between them. This CDR3 region has 13 residues. The CDR3 here is CASSSGNYNEQFF. The CDR3 DNA reads TGCGCCAGCTCCAGCGGAAACTACAATGAGCAGTTCTTC.

This clonotype was detected a few times. The V gene is TRBV2, the J gene TRBJ2-1; the D gene is possibly TRBD2 (5 bases). Trimming cost V 8 bases and J 6 bases, with 14 bases left between them. The CDR3 spans 13 residues. Germline values: CDR1 SNHLY, CDR2 FYNNEI. The CDR3 sequence is CASLPGGSNEQFF. CDR3 in DNA: TGTGCCAGCCTTCCCGGAGGCAGCAATGAGCAGTTCTTC.

This clonotype was observed many times. V gene TRBV5-1 combines with J gene TRBJ2-3, with 11 bases that match TRBD2. Trimming cost V 3 bases and J 6 bases; bases outside gene matches: 21. Germline CDR1 and CDR2: SGHRS and YFSETQ. This CDR3 comprises 20 residues. CDR3 in DNA: TGCGCCAGCAGCTACTTTGCCGGGACTAGCGGAGCCGGACCAGGGGATACGCAGTATTTT. Amino acid sequence: CASSYFAGTSGAGPGDTQYF.

On this clonotype itself: This may come from a read error, since a much larger clone is one base off. The chain links TRBV7-6 to TRBJ2-7; tentatively, D is TRBD1 (5 bases). The germline V gene has CDR1 SGHVS and CDR2 FNYEAQ. This CDR3 comprises 14 residues. The CDR3 spells CANSLNARVYEQYF. The CDR3 DNA is TGTGCCAACAGCTTAAATGCCAGGGTATACGAGCAGTACTTC.

The sample holds many counts of this clonotype. The J gene is TRBJ2-7, the V gene TRBV20-1; 10 bases match TRBD2. From germline, CDR1 is DFQATT and CDR2 SNEGSKA (reference sequence). CDR3 length: 14 amino acids. The ends lost 5 bases at V and 4 bases at J; junction bases unmatched: 8. The CDR3 loop is CSAVLAGAWYEQYF. The DNA of the CDR3 is TGCAGTGCTGTGCTAGCGGGAGCATGGTACGAGCAGTACTTC.

This clonotype was seen ten or more times. V usage is TRBV20-1 and J usage is TRBJ1-2; TRBD1 might be the D (5 bases). CDR3 length: 13 residues. Germline V gene sequence: CDR1 DFQATT, CDR2 SNEGSKA (reference sequence). This CDR3 reads CSSPREWGLGYTF. The CDR3 DNA is TGCAGCTCCCCCAGGGAGTGGGGTCTAGGCTACACCTTC.

This clonotype was recorded many times. This chain connects TRBV11-3 to TRBJ2-2; 10 nucleotides align to TRBD1. Germline V gene sequence: CDR1 SGHNT, CDR2 YENEEA. CDR3 length: 15 amino acids. With V trimmed by 4 bases and J by 6 bases, 5 bases remained unmatched. CDR3: CASSSDRGRAGELFF. CDR3 coding DNA: TGTGCCAGCAGCTCCGACAGGGGGCGGGCCGGGGAGCTGTTTTTT. Drawing the rest from reference TRBV11-3 and TRBJ2-2, the complete variable domain is EAGVVQSPRYKIIEKKQPVAFWCNPISGHNTLYWYLQNLGQGPELLIRYENEEAVDDSQLPKDRFSAERLKGVDSTLKIQPAELGDSAVYLCASSSDRGRAGELFFGEGSRLTVL.

This clonotype was counted at least ten times. The chain joins TRBV5-1 to TRBJ2-1; 13 bases match TRBD2. The germline CDR1 and CDR2 sequences are SGHRS and YFSETQ. There are 18 residues in the CDR3. The V and J ends lost 0 bases and 7 bases, in that order; junction bases with no gene match: 10. The CDR3 DNA is TGCGCCAGCAGCTTGGACTCTACTAGCGGGAGGGCCGGAAATGAGCAGTTCTTC. It encodes CASSLDSTSGRAGNEQFF.

V gene TRBV10-3 combines with J gene TRBJ2-3, with D hard to call. V was clipped by 8 bases and J by 5 bases, with 14 bases between them. The germline gives CDR1 ENHRY, CDR2 SYGVKD. This CDR3 is 13 amino acids long. This CDR3 reads CAIGVPPEDTQYF. The DNA of the CDR3 is TGTGCCATCGGGGTCCCCCCGGAAGATACGCAGTATTTT.

This clonotype was counted ten times or more. The chain employs TRBV28 and TRBJ1-5; D is uncertain. This CDR3 is 13 amino acids long. The germline CDR1 and CDR2 sequences are MDHEN and SYDVKM. V shed 3 bases and J shed 6 bases, with 9 bases lying between them. The CDR3 region has the DNA TGTGCCAGCAGTTTTAGCCTCGGTCAGCCCCAGCATTTT. Translating it yields CASSFSLGQPQHF.

There are many counts of this clonotype. The V call is TRBV5-1, the J call TRBJ2-1, with 13 bases lining up with TRBD2. The CDR3 totals 15 residues. The V and J ends lost 7 bases and 7 bases, in that order; junction bases with no gene match: 8. The V gene's germline CDR1 is SGHRS and CDR2 YFSETQ. In DNA, the CDR3 is TGCGCCAGCCTTAACGGACTAGCGGGAGTTAATGAGCAGTTCTTC. Translating it yields CASLNGLAGVNEQFF. The whole variable domain, remainder taken from reference TRBV5-1 and TRBJ2-1, is KAGVTQTPRYLIKTRGQQVTLSCSPISGHRSVSWYQQTPGQGLQFLFEYFSETQRNKGNFPGRFSGRQFSNSRSEMNVSTLELGDSALYLCASLNGLAGVNEQFFGPGTRLTVL.

This clonotype was seen at least ten times. The V call is TRBV11-2, the J call TRBJ1-5; 8 bases map to TRBD1. This CDR3 spans 15 amino acids. The ends lost 4 bases at V and 0 bases at J; junction bases unmatched: 2. Germline-derived CDR1 and CDR2 are SGHAT and FQNNGV. CDR3: CASSSDRGSNQPQHF. The CDR3 DNA sequence: TGTGCCAGCAGCTCAGACAGGGGTAGCAATCAGCCCCAGCATTTT.

This clonotype was seen many times. The rearrangement uses TRBV7-2 and TRBJ1-1, with a tentative D call TRBD1 (6 bases). Deletions cut 8 bases from V and 3 bases from J, with 13 bases between. The CDR3 consists of 13 residues. CDR1 SGHTA and CDR2 FQGNSA come from the germline V gene. The CDR3 spells CASRGGGYTEAFF. The DNA of the CDR3 is TGTGCCAGCCGAGGGGGGGGCTACACTGAAGCTTTCTTT.

This clonotype has ten or more counts. This chain links TRBV7-7 with TRBJ2-3; D is undetermined. The length of the CDR3 is 14 residues. V was pared by 5 bases and J by 4 bases, with 13 bases between. Germline V gene lookup returns CDR1 SSHAT and CDR2 FNYEAQ (reference sequence). The CDR3 region has the DNA TGTGCCAGCAGCGCCGTTCTGCAGGCAGATACGCAGTATTTT. It encodes CASSAVLQADTQYF.

Ten or more counts support this clonotype. The chain combines TRBV28 with TRBJ2-4; D is undetermined. Germline V gene data show CDR1 as MDHEN and CDR2 as SYDVKM. The V and J ends lost 5 bases and 0 bases respectively, with 14 bases between them. This CDR3 region has 16 residues. The CDR3 DNA reads TGTGCCAGCAGTCTCAAAATGCTAATAGCCAAAAACATTCAGTACTTC. Amino acids: CASSLKMLIAKNIQYF.

The table lists this clonotype with many counts. The chain couples TRBV12-3 or TRBV12-4 to TRBJ2-2, with TRBD2 as a possible D gene (6 bases). CDR3 length: 15 residues. The V end was cut by 1 base, the J end by 6 bases, with 12 bases between. CDR3 sequence reads: CASSLVPQRAGELFF. CDR3 nucleotide sequence: TGTGCCAGCAGTTTAGTGCCCCAGCGGGCCGGGGAGCTGTTTTTT.

This clonotype was counted many times. With a much larger clone just one base away, this may be a read error. The chain uses TRBV9 and TRBJ1-6; 9 bases are shared with TRBD1. This CDR3 is built from 16 residues. CDR1 is SGDLS and CDR2 is YYNGEE in the germline V gene. Here the CDR3 reads CVSSGLPGQGKSPLHF. The DNA for the CDR3 is TGTGTCAGCAGCGGTCTTCCGGGACAGGGCAAATCACCCCTCCACTTT.

This clonotype was seen ten or more times. This chain uses TRBV10-3 with TRBJ2-1; the match to TRBD1 covers 10 bases. The CDR3 spans 14 residues. Trimming cost V 8 bases and J 8 bases; bases outside gene matches: 9. Germline V CDR1 and CDR2: ENHRY, SYGVKD. The CDR3 DNA reads as TGTGCCATCGGCGGGACAGGGGCGCCGTATGAGCAGTTCTTC. Protein product: CAIGGTGAPYEQFF.